One and the same sample provided the 11 T cell receptor delta chains below, sequenced in a study of gamma-delta chains in newborns, infants, children. With CATT, TCRdb re-called clones from the reads. The data contain 1,000 or so delta-chain clones, more than 0.65% of them singletons. Sequences were obtained from blood. All receptors come from a child in good health.

This clone is large. J is TRDJ1 and V is TRDV3; 8 nucleotides line up with TRDD3. This CDR3 is 21 amino acids long. Germline V gives CDR1 TVYSNPD, CDR2 GDNSRS (reference sequence). Trimming took 3 bases from V and 5 from J; bases not matched to a gene: 32. The CDR3, as DNA: TGTGCCTTATCCCCTGCGCCTGTCCCATCGGTAATTGGGGGATTAGGGGATAAACTCATCTTT. This sequence encodes CALSPAPVPSVIGGLGDKLIF. Looking up the rest from reference TRDV3 and TRDJ1 gives the full variable domain: CDKVTQSSPDQTVASGSEVVLLCTYDTVYSNPDLFWYRIRPDYSFQFVFYGDNSRSEGADFTQGRFSVKHILTQKAFHLVISPVRTEDSATYYCALSPAPVPSVIGGLGDKLIFGKGTRVTVEP.

This clone was seen a few times. Since a far larger clone is one base different, this is likely a read error. The chain combines TRDV2 with TRDJ1, with TRDD3 matching 12 bases. The V and J ends lost 0 bases and 0 bases, in that order; junction bases with no gene match: 7. This CDR3 has 18 amino acids. Germline-derived CDR1 and CDR2 are GEAIGNYY and EKD. The CDR3 loop reads CACDTACWGIRYTDKLIF. The CDR3, as DNA: TGTGCCTGTGACACCGCGTGCTGGGGGATACGGTACACCGATAAACTCATCTTT.

This clone turned up a few times. A far bigger clonotype differs at one base, so this is likely a read error. The sample carries other DNA sequences with the same CDR3. The gene calls are TRDV2 and TRDJ1, with 7 positions matching TRDD3. CDR3 size: 19 residues. The trim removed 0 bases at V and 0 bases at J, leaving 15 bases unmatched. CDR1 is GEAIGNYY and CDR2 is EKD in the germline V gene. The DNA for the CDR3 is TGTGCCTGTGACACCCCTTATACTGGGGCTTCGAAGAACACCGATAAACTCATCTTT. The encoded protein is CACDTPYTGASKNTDKLIF.

A note on this clone: The TCRdb protein comes from a much larger clone and disagrees with this DNA's translation at residue 14, likely due to a read error; the protein given here is derived from the DNA. The V call is TRDV2, the J call TRDJ1; 13 nucleotides line up with TRDD3. The CDR3 covers 20 residues. The J segment lost 1 base and the V segment lost 3 bases, leaving 16 bases of the junction unmatched. CDR1 is GEAIGNYY and CDR2 is EKD in the germline V gene. CDR3 region: CACDVLLGDTQLKSTDKLIF. The CDR3 DNA follows: TGTGCCTGTGACGTCTTACTGGGGGATACGCAGTTAAAGAGCACCGATAAACTCATCTTT.

Worth noting for this clone: A far larger clone lies a single base away; this is likely a read error. The chain has TRDV1 and TRDJ1; 7 positions match TRDD3. The CDR3 runs 24 residues. V shed 0 bases, J shed 0 bases, and the junction held 28 bases outside the gene matches. Germline lookup yields CDR1 TSWWSYY and CDR2 QGS. CDR3 protein: CALGELWPASALLGELLYTDKLIF. In DNA form, the CDR3 reads TGTGCTCTTGGGGAACTATGGCCCGCGTCCGCTTTGTTGGGGGAGTTATTGTACACCGATAAACTCATCTTT.

As to this clone: A far bigger clonotype differs at one base, so this is likely a read error. The identical CDR3 is also encoded by other nucleotide sequences in the sample. This sequence joins TRDV2 and TRDJ1; 13 nucleotides align to TRDD3. Germline CDR1 reads GEAIGNYY; CDR2 reads EKD. The CDR3 is 17 amino acids. CDR3 nucleotide sequence: TGTGCCTGCGACACCCGTACTGGGGGATACGCCTCCGATAAACTCATCTTT. Amino acids: CACDTRTGGYASDKLIF.

Concerning this clone: A much larger clone sits a single nucleotide away, making a read error possible. The chain employs TRDV2 and TRDJ1; 7 bases match TRDD3. Germline values: CDR1 GEAIGNYY, CDR2 EKD. The CDR3 covers 15 residues. The ends lost 3 bases at V and 3 bases at J; junction bases unmatched: 9. The CDR3 loop reads CACDALLGGADKLIF. CDR3 coding DNA: TGTGCCTGTGACGCCTTGCTGGGGGGTGCCGATAAACTCATCTTT.

About this clone itself: Being one base from a much bigger clone, this may be a read error. V and J are TRDV1 and TRDJ1, with 12 nucleotides matching TRDD3. The V and J ends lost 5 bases and 2 bases, in that order; junction bases with no gene match: 24. In germline, CDR1 is TSWWSYY, CDR2 QGS. This CDR3 has 22 residues. The CDR3 DNA reads TGTGCTCTTGGGAGTTGTTTTTCCTACAGATTGTACTGGGGGATACTGACCGATAAACTCATCTTT. Translation: CALGSCFSYRLYWGILTDKLIF.

Worth noting for this clone: Being one base from a much bigger clone, this may be a read error. Other DNA sequences in this sample translate to the same CDR3. This chain connects TRDV1 to TRDJ1, with TRDD2 matching 9 bases. Germline-derived CDR1 and CDR2 are TSWWSYY and QGS. The CDR3 is made up of 19 amino acids. With 2 bases clipped from V and 1 base from J, the junction kept 14 bases outside the gene matches. CDR3 loop: CALGEGPSYRWGSTDKLIF. The CDR3 bases are TGTGCTCTTGGGGAAGGGCCTTCCTACCGCTGGGGGTCCACCGATAAACTCATCTTT.

Turning to this clone: Only one base separates this from a far larger clonotype, so it likely reflects a read error. The sample has other DNA sequences that encode this CDR3 too. The chain couples TRDV2 to TRDJ3, with 13 bases that match TRDD3. CDR1 is GEAIGNYY, CDR2 EKD, per germline. The CDR3 has 23 residues. The CDR3 DNA is TGTGCCTGTGACCTACCAAGTACTGGGGGATACGCGCCAAGCTCCTGGGACACTCGACAGATGTTTTTC. Amino acids: CACDLPSTGGYAPSSWDTRQMFF.

Concerning this clone itself: A far larger clone is one nucleotide away, so this likely arose from a read error. V gene TRDV2 combines with J gene TRDJ1, with 8 bases lining up with TRDD3. V lost 2 bases and J lost 1; bases outside the gene matches: 8. CDR1 is GEAIGNYY, CDR2 EKD, per germline. This CDR3 is 16 amino acids long. The CDR3 region is CACDILGEACTDKLIF. Here the CDR3 DNA reads TGTGCCTGTGACATCCTGGGGGAGGCGTGCACCGATAAACTCATCTTT.